This passage covers 20 T cell receptor beta chains from one sample sequenced in a study of beta chain features in type 1 diabetes. The study reverse transcribed the entire isolated RNA, so it sequenced expressed TCRB transcripts. This table comes from immunoSEQ multiplex PCR, and its TCRdb copy is limited to in-frame clones, with some not included. This sample has some 270,000 clones, with approximately 11% found just once. Overall study results and limits: Across all four CD4+ subsets, people with type 1 diabetes showed modestly shorter TCRB CDR3s.

These TCRs' antigens remain unknown. The source material was naive CD4+ T cells from blood. Source of these receptors: a man aged 25-45 years with type 1 diabetes.

The CDR3 protein is CASSRRGNNEKLFF. The CDR3 DNA reads as TGTGCCAGCAGCCGCCGGGGTAATAATGAAAAACTGTTTTTT. The chain couples TRBV9 to TRBJ1-4; D is ambiguous. Deletions cut 4 bases from V and 4 bases from J, with 11 bases between. Germline V gene lookup returns CDR1 SGDLS and CDR2 YYNGEE. The CDR3 has 14 residues.

The chain combines TRBV7-9 with TRBJ1-2, with a possible D match to TRBD1 (6 bases). V dropped 6 bases and J dropped 6 bases, with 17 bases sitting between them. Germline lookup yields CDR1 SEHNR and CDR2 FQNEAQ (reference sequence). There are 14 residues in the CDR3. CDR3 in DNA: TGTGCCAGCAGTGGGGGCCTTTCCACGGATGGCTACACCTTC. Translated: CASSGGLSTDGYTF.

V usage is TRBV21-1 and J usage is TRBJ1-3; the table's D call, TRBD1, was not checked against the DNA. TRBV21-1 corresponds to a pseudogene. The CDR3 sequence is 16 residues long. The CDR3 region is CASSKLGSGRAYTIYF. The DNA of the CDR3 is TGTGCCAGCAGCAAATTAGGCTCGGGCAGGGCGTACACCATATATTTT.

About this clone: The same CDR3 is also encoded by other DNA sequences in this sample. This rearrangement joins TRBV5-1 to TRBJ1-1, with D possibly TRBD1 on 5 matching bases. CDR1 is SGHRS and CDR2 is YFSETQ in the germline V gene. Trimming pared 2 bases from V and 1 base from J, leaving 6 bases between. The CDR3 totals 13 residues. In DNA form, the CDR3 reads TGCGCCAGCAGCTTACAGGAGAACACTGAAGCTTTCTTT. It specifies CASSLQENTEAFF.

J is TRBJ2-5 and V is TRBV29-1, with a possible D match to TRBD2 (7 bases). Trimming removed 4 bases from V and 0 bases from J, with 15 bases in between. The CDR3 has 15 amino acids. From germline, CDR1 is SQVTM and CDR2 ANQGSEA. The CDR3 loop is CSVAGAGGHQETQYF. DNA of the CDR3: TGCAGCGTTGCAGGGGCCGGGGGGCACCAAGAGACCCAGTACTTC.

The chain has TRBV30 and TRBJ1-1, with 8 bases matching TRBD1. Per germline, CDR1 GTSNPN and CDR2 SVGIG (reference sequence). This CDR3 has 13 residues. J gave up 1 base and V 5 bases, and 3 bases lay outside the gene matches. CDR3 bases: TGTGCCTGGGGACAGGGTCCGAACACTGAAGCTTTCTTT. It yields the protein CAWGQGPNTEAFF.

There are a few counts of this clone. This chain connects TRBV15 to TRBJ1-6; D gene ambiguous. V lost 3 bases to trimming and J lost 7 bases, with 13 bases between them. There are 15 residues in the CDR3. Per germline, CDR1 LNHNV and CDR2 YYDKDF (reference sequence). CDR3 sequence: CATSSRGRGNSPLHF. The CDR3 DNA reads TGTGCCACCAGCAGTCGAGGTCGCGGGAATTCACCCCTCCACTTT.

This sequence joins TRBV4-2 and TRBJ2-5; TRBD2 aligns across 9 bases. V dropped 4 bases and J dropped 3; count of bases not matched to a gene: 6. The CDR3 contains 15 residues. Germline CDR1 and CDR2: LGHNA and YNFKEQ. In DNA form, the CDR3 reads TGTGCCAGCAGCCGGGCGGGGGGGGCGGAAGAGACCCAGTACTTC. The encoded protein is CASSRAGGAEETQYF.

In its sample, this clone was seen a few times. The rearrangement links TRBV28 to TRBJ2-5; 8 bases are a match to TRBD1. The CDR3 spans 12 residues. Germline trimming cut 10 bases from V and 1 base from J; bases unmatched to any gene: 2. In germline, CDR1 is MDHEN, CDR2 SYDVKM. The CDR3 sequence: CANDRGQETQYF. The CDR3 nucleotides are TGTGCCAATGACAGGGGCCAAGAGACCCAGTACTTC.

The CDR3 DNA is TGTGCCAGCAGCGTAGGGGGGGGGAACACCGGGGAGCTGTTTTTT. Translation gives CASSVGGGNTGELFF. The rearrangement links TRBV9 to TRBJ2-2; 7 bases map to TRBD2. J lost 1 base, V lost 0 bases, and 0 bases had no gene match. CDR3 length: 15 residues. Germline V gene sequence: CDR1 SGDLS, CDR2 YYNGEE.

The V and J genes are TRBV19 and TRBJ2-3; D might be TRBD2 (6 bases). This CDR3 contains 15 residues. The V gene lost 2 bases and the J gene lost 2 bases, with 11 bases spanning the gap. Germline CDR1 is LNHDA and CDR2 is SQIVND (reference sequence). The CDR3 protein is CASSIRRGNTDTQYF. CDR3 DNA: TGTGCCAGTAGTATACGGCGGGGCAACACAGATACGCAGTATTTT.

This chain connects TRBV30 to TRBJ1-5; maybe TRBD1 (5 bases). This CDR3 spans 16 amino acids. Germline V gives CDR1 GTSNPN, CDR2 SVGIG (reference sequence). Trimming removed 0 bases from V and 2 bases from J, with 14 bases in between. CDR3 DNA: TGTGCCTGGAGTGTACCGGCAGGGATAGGCAATCAGCCCCAGCATTTT. Protein product: CAWSVPAGIGNQPQHF.

This clone was detected a few times. V is TRBV15 and J is TRBJ2-7; 7 bases are shared with TRBD1. Trimming cost V 3 bases and J 5 bases; bases outside gene matches: 10. The CDR3 totals 15 residues. From germline, CDR1 is LNHNV and CDR2 YYDKDF (reference sequence). The CDR3 spells CATSRLTGVQDEQYF. The CDR3 DNA is TGTGCCACCAGCAGGTTAACAGGGGTCCAAGACGAGCAGTACTTC. Combining the CDR3 with reference TRBV15 and TRBJ2-7 gives the whole variable domain DAMVIQNPRYQVTQFGKPVTLSCSQTLNHNVMYWYQQKSSQAPKLLFHYYDKDFNNEADTPDNFQSRRPNTSFCFLDIRSPGLGDTAMYLCATSRLTGVQDEQYFGPGTRLTVT.

This clone was counted between two and nine times. The chain has TRBV7-2 and TRBJ1-6; no definite D call. From germline, CDR1 is SGHTA and CDR2 FQGNSA. Trimming removed 2 bases at V and 6 bases at J, with 8 bases between. The CDR3 runs 14 residues. The CDR3 region has the DNA TGTGCCAGCAGCTTATTAGGGAGTAATTCACCCCTCCACTTT. Translating gives CASSLLGSNSPLHF.

The gene calls are TRBV6-5 and TRBJ2-1, with 7 positions matching TRBD2. CDR1 MNHEY and CDR2 SVGAGI come from the germline V gene. The CDR3 is 14 amino acids. The V gene end was trimmed by 7 bases and the J gene end by 12 bases; junction bases not matched to a gene: 15. CDR3 nucleotide sequence: TGTGCCAGCACCCACACCCATCCCGGGGGGAGGCAGTTCTTC. It translates to CASTHTHPGGRQFF.

V gene TRBV11-2 combines with J gene TRBJ2-4; the match to TRBD1 covers 8 bases. CDR1 SGHAT and CDR2 FQNNGV come from the germline V gene. The trim removed 5 bases at V and 0 bases at J, leaving 9 bases unmatched. The CDR3 has 17 amino acids. The CDR3 region is CASSLPGQGIAKNIQYF. CDR3 nucleotides: TGTGCCAGCAGCCTCCCCGGACAGGGCATAGCCAAAAACATTCAGTACTTC.

The rearrangement joins TRBV11-2 to TRBJ2-3; D is perhaps TRBD1 (5 bases). V dropped 5 bases and J dropped 0 bases, with 9 bases sitting between them. The CDR3 covers 14 residues. Germline CDR1 is SGHAT and CDR2 is FQNNGV. CDR3 region: CASSQQVSTDTQYF. DNA of the CDR3: TGTGCCAGCAGCCAACAGGTTAGCACAGATACGCAGTATTTT.

The rearrangement uses TRBV11-2 and TRBJ2-2; possible D gene TRBD2, 5 bases. V lost 1 base and J 5 bases, leaving 17 bases between the germline ends. The CDR3 is made up of 17 amino acids. Germline V gene sequence: CDR1 SGHAT, CDR2 FQNNGV. CDR3 residues: CASSLGRTPEETGELFF. In DNA, the CDR3 is TGTGCCAGCAGCTTAGGTCGGACCCCGGAGGAGACCGGGGAGCTGTTTTTT.

This clone was counted between two and nine times. The chain recombines TRBV5-8 with TRBJ2-5, with 8 nucleotides matching TRBD2. Per germline, CDR1 SGHTS and CDR2 YDEGEE. CDR3 size: 17 residues. J was trimmed by 4 bases and V by 5 bases; bases with no gene match: 16. The CDR3 DNA is TGTGCCAGCAGGACGACTAGCGACGAGAGGGGGGCAGAGACCCAGTACTTC. It encodes CASRTTSDERGAETQYF. Based on the CDR3 plus reference TRBV5-8 and TRBJ2-5, the full variable domain is EAGVTQSPTHLIKTRGQQATLRCSPISGHTSVYWYQQALGLGLQFLLWYDEGEERNRGNFPPRFSGRQFPNYSSELNVNALELEDSALYLCASRTTSDERGAETQYFGPGTRLLVL.

The V and J genes are TRBV7-9 and TRBJ2-7; 7 bases map to TRBD1. The CDR3 covers 15 residues. From germline, CDR1 is SEHNR and CDR2 FQNEAQ (reference sequence). J gave up 0 bases and V 5 bases, and 7 bases lay outside the gene matches. CDR3 sequence (DNA): TGTGCCAGCAGCGGTCTTGGGACAGCCTCCTACGAGCAGTACTTC. Protein product: CASSGLGTASYEQYF. Combining the CDR3 with reference TRBV7-9 and TRBJ2-7 gives the whole variable domain DTGVSQNPRHKITKRGQNVTFRCDPISEHNRLYWYRQTLGQGPEFLTYFQNEAQLEKSRLLSDRFSAERPKGSFSTLEIQRTEQGDSAMYLCASSGLGTASYEQYFGPGTRLTVT.